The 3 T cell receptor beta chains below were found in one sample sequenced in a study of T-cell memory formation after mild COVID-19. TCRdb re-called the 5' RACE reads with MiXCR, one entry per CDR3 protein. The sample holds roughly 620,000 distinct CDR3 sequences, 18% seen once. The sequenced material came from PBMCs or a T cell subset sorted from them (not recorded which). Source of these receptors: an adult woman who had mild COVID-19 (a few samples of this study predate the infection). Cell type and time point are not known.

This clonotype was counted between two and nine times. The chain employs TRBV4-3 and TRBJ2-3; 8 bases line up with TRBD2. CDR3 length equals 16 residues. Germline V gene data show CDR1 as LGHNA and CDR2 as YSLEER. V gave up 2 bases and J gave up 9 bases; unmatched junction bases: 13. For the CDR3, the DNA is TGCGCCAGCAGCCAATCAACTAGCGGAGGGGGGGGGACGCAGTATTTT. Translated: CASSQSTSGGGGTQYF.

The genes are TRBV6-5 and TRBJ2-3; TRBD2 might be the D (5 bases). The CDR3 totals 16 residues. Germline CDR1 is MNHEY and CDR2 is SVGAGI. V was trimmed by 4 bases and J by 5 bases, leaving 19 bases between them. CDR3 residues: CASSFNVREGRDTQYF. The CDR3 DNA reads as TGTGCCAGCAGTTTTAACGTCCGGGAAGGAAGAGATACGCAGTATTTT.

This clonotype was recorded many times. The CDR3 reads CASSWGWANTYNEQFF. The CDR3 DNA reads TGCGCCAGCAGCTGGGGTTGGGCCAACACCTACAATGAGCAGTTCTTC. The V and J genes are TRBV5-1 and TRBJ2-1; D is unclear. The V and J ends lost 3 bases and 2 bases respectively, with 15 bases between them. The CDR3 runs 16 residues. Germline-derived CDR1 and CDR2 are SGHRS and YFSETQ.